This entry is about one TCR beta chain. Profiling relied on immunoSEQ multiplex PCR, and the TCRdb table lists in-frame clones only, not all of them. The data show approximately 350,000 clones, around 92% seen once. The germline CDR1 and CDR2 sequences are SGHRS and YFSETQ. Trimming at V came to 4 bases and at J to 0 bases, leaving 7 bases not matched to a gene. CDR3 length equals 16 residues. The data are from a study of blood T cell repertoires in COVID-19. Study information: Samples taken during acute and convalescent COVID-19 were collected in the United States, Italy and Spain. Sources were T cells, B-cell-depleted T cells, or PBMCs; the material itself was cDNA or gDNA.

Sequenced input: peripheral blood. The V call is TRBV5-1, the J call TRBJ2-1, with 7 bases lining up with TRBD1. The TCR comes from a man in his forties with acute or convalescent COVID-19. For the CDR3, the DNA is TGCGCCAGCAGCCCCCGACCAGGGGGCTCCTACAATGAGCAGTTCTTC. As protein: CASSPRPGGSYNEQFF. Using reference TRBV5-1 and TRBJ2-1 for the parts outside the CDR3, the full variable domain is KAGVTQTPRYLIKTRGQQVTLSCSPISGHRSVSWYQQTPGQGLQFLFEYFSETQRNKGNFPGRFSGRQFSNSRSEMNVSTLELGDSALYLCASSPRPGGSYNEQFFGPGTRLTVL.